Listed here are 4 T cell receptor beta chains from one sample, sequenced in a study of shared clonotypes between healthy human individuals. Only in-frame clones appear in the TCRdb table, and some are missing; sequencing was by immunoSEQ multiplex PCR. This sample has about 2.3 million clones; less than 95% occur once, and the top ten carry about 0.41%. The specimen was naive CD4+ T cells from PBMCs. Subset defined: CD45RA+ positively selected. These receptors were taken from a man aged 18 to 29 in good health. Some clones in this sample may be carry-over from other donors' samples.

The chain employs TRBV9 and TRBJ2-3; D is ambiguous. In germline, CDR1 is SGDLS, CDR2 YYNGEE. This CDR3 has 11 residues. Between the trimmed V and J ends, which lost 3 bases and 4 bases, there was a span of 3 bases. DNA for the CDR3: TGTGCCAGCAGCGGGGCAGATACGCAGTATTTT. Protein product: CASSGADTQYF.

This sequence joins TRBV2 and TRBJ2-5; 8 nucleotides align to TRBD2. V gave up 7 bases and J gave up 4 bases; unmatched junction bases: 8. Germline lookup yields CDR1 SNHLY and CDR2 FYNNEI. This CDR3 is built from 14 residues. The CDR3 DNA is TGTGCCAGCAACCCGGGAGGGAAAAGAGAGACCCAGTACTTC. Residues: CASNPGGKRETQYF.

This clone was detected a few times. J is TRBJ2-2 and V is TRBV7-3, with D uncertain. From germline, CDR1 is SGHTA and CDR2 FQGTGA. The V end lost 2 bases, the J end lost 2 bases, and 6 bases lay between the germline ends. The CDR3 has 14 residues. In DNA, the CDR3 is TGTGCCAGCAGCTTACTGACTAACACCGGGGAGCTGTTTTTT. It specifies CASSLLTNTGELFF.

The chain combines TRBV28 with TRBJ2-1, with no clear D. V was clipped by 2 bases and J by 0 bases, with 8 bases between them. In germline, CDR1 is MDHEN, CDR2 SYDVKM. This CDR3 contains 15 residues. CDR3 in DNA: TGTGCCAGCAGTTTAACCCTGAGCTCCTACAATGAGCAGTTCTTC. Translating it yields CASSLTLSSYNEQFF.